This TCR beta chain was recovered during a study of blood T cell repertoires in COVID-19. Study overall: PBMCs, B-cell-depleted T cells, or T cells provided the cDNA or gDNA that made up the material.

Measured with immunoSEQ multiplex PCR; TCRdb has only the in-frame clones, and not every one. The sample yields approximately 280,000 clones, roughly 90% seen once. Germline V gene sequence: CDR1 LNHDA, CDR2 SQIVND (reference sequence). V lost 7 bases to trimming and J lost 5 bases, with 5 bases between them. This CDR3 has 11 amino acids. The receptor comes from a woman aged 55-69 years with acute or convalescent COVID-19. V usage is TRBV19 and J usage is TRBJ2-2; no definite D call. Sample: peripheral blood. CDR3 bases: TGTGCCAGTACCAATACCGGGGAGCTGTTTTTT. This codes for CASTNTGELFF.